This TCR beta chain was found in a study of blood T cell repertoires in COVID-19. Overall study: Sources were T cells, B-cell-depleted T cells, or PBMCs; the material itself was cDNA or gDNA.

Method: immunoSEQ multiplex PCR; TCRdb's copy keeps in-frame clones and lacks some. Found here are over 70,000 clones, approximately 85% of them singletons; the top ten hold around 9.9%. The germline gives CDR1 SGHNT, CDR2 YENEEA. V was pared by 4 bases and J by 1 base, with 11 bases between. This CDR3 spans 15 amino acids. The clonotype was recovered from a man aged 55 to 70 with COVID-19, enrolled during active disease. The sequenced sample consisted of peripheral blood. The V and J genes are TRBV11-3 and TRBJ1-3; D is unresolved. CDR3: CASSSGRLSGNTIYF. CDR3 coding DNA: TGTGCCAGCAGCTCGGGTCGATTGTCTGGAAACACCATATATTTT.